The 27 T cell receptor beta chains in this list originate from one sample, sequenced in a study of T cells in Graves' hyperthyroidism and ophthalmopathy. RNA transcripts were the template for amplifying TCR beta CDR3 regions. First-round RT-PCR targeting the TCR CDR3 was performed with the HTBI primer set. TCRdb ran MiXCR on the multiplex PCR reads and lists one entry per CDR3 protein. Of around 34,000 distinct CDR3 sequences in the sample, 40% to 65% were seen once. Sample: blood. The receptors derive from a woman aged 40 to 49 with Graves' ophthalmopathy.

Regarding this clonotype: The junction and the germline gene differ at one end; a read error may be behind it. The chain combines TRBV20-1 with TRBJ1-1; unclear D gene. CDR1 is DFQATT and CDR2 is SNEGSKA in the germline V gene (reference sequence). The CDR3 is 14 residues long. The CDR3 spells CSARDEGGPTEAFF. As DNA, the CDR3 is TGCAGTGCTAGAGACGAGGGAGGGCCCACTGAAGCGTTCTTT.

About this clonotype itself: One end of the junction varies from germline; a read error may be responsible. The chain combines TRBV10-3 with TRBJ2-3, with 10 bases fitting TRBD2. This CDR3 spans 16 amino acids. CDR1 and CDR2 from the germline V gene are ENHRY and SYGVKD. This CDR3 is CASSDSAGGPPDTQYF. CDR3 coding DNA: TGTGCCAGCAGTGACTCAGCGGGAGGGCCCCCAGATACGCAGTATTTT.

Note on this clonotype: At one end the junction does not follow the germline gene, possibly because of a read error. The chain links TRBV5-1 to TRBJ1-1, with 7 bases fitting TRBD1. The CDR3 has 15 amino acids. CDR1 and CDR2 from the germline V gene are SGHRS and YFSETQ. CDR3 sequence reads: CVSSPKQGSKTEAFF. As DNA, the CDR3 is TGCGTCAGCAGCCCAAAACAGGGGAGCAAAACGGAAGCTTTCTTT.

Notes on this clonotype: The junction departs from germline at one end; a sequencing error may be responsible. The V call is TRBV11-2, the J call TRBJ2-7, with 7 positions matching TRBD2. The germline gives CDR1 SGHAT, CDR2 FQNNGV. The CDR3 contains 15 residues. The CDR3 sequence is CASSPGGGQAYEQYF. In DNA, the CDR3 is TGCGCCAGCAGCCCAGGCGGGGGTCAAGCCTACGAGCAGTACTTC.

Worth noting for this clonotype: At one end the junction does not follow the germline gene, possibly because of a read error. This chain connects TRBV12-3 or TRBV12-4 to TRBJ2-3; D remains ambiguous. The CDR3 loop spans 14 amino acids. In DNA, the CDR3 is TGTGCCGGCAGTTTGAGGCCGAATTCAGATACGCAGTATTTT. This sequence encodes CAGSLRPNSDTQYF.

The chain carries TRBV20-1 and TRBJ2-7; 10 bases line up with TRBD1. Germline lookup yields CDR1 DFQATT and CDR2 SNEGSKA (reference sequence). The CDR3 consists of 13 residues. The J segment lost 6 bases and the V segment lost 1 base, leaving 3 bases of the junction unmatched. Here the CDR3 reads CSARGTGGVEQYF. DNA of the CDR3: TGCAGTGCTAGAGGGACAGGGGGAGTCGAGCAGTACTTC.

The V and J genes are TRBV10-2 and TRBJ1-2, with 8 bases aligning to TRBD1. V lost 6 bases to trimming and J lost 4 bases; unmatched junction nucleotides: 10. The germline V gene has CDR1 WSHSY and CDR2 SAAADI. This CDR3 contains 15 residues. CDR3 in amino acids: CASRQGQGGSYGYTF. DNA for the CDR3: TGCGCCAGCAGACAAGGACAGGGAGGGAGCTATGGCTACACCTTC.

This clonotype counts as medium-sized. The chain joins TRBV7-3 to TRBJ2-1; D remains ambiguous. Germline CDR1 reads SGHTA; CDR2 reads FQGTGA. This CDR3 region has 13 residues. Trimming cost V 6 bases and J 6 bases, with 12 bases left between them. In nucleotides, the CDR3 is TGTGCCAGCAGTCCGCCAGATAGCAATGAGCAGTTCTTC. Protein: CASSPPDSNEQFF.

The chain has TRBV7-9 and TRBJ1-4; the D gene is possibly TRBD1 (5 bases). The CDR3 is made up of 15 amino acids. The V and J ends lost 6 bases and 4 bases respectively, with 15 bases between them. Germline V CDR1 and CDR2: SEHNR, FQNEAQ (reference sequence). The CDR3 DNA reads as TGTGCCAGCAGTGAACCGGGACTGGATAATGAAAAACTGTTTTTT. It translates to CASSEPGLDNEKLFF.

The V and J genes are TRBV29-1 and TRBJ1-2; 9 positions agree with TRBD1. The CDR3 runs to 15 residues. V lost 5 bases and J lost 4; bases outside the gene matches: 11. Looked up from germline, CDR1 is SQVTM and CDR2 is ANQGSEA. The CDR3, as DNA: TGCAGCGTTAAAAACACGGGACAGGGAACCTATGGCTACACCTTC. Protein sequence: CSVKNTGQGTYGYTF.

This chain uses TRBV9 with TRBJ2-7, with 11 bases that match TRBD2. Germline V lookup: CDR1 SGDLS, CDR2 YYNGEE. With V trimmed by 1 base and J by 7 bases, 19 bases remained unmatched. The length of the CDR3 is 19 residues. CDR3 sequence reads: CASSVSHYSGRVNTGEQYF. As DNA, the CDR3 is TGTGCCAGCAGCGTATCCCATTATAGCGGGAGGGTCAACACCGGGGAGCAGTACTTC.

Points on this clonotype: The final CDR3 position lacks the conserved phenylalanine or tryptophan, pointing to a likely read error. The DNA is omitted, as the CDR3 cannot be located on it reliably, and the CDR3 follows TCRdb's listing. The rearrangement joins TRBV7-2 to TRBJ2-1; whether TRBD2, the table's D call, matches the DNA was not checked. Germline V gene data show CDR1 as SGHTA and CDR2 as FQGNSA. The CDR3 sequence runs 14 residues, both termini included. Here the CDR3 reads CASSAGLVYNERFL.

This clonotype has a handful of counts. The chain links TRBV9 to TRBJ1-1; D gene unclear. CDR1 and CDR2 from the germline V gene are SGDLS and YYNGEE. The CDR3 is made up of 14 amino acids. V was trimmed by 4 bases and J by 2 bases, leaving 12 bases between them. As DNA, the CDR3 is TGTGCCAGCAGCCCCGCGGGGAGAAACACTGAAGCTTTCTTT. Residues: CASSPAGRNTEAFF.

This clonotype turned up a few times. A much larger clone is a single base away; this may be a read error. CDR3: CASSQEGSWGEQFF. The CDR3 coding sequence is TGCGCCAGCAGCCAAGAGGGGTCCTGGGGCGAGCAGTTCTTC. J is TRBJ2-1 and V is TRBV5-4; either TRBD1 or TRBD2 may supply D (5 bases each). From germline, CDR1 is SGHNT and CDR2 YYREEE (reference sequence). The CDR3 consists of 14 residues.

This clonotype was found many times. This CDR3 is CASSQAEDGSGNTIYF. CDR3 coding DNA: TGTGCCAGCAGCCAAGCGGAGGACGGCTCTGGAAACACCATATATTTT. The chain has TRBV4-2 and TRBJ1-3; no firm D call. Deletions cut 1 base from V and 0 bases from J, with 10 bases between. Germline-derived CDR1 and CDR2 are LGHNA and YNFKEQ. The CDR3 totals 16 residues.

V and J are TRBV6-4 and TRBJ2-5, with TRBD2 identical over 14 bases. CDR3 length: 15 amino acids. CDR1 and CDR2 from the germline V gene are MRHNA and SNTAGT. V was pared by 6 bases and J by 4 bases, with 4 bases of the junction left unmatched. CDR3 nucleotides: TGTGCCAGCAGAACCGGGACTAGCGGGGGAGAGACCCAGTACTTC. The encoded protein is CASRTGTSGGETQYF.

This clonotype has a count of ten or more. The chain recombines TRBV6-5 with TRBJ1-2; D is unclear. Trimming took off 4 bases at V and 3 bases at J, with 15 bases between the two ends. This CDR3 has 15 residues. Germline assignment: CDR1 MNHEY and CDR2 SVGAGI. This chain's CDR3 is CASSSFPTAHYGYTF. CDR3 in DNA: TGTGCCAGCAGTTCCTTCCCAACCGCGCACTATGGCTACACCTTC.

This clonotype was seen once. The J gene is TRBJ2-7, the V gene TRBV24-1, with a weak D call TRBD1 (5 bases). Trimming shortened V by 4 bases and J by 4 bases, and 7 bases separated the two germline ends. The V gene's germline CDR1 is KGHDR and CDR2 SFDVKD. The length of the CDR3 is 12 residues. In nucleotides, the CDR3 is TGTGCCACCAGTGAAGACAGTTACGAGCAGTACTTC. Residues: CATSEDSYEQYF.

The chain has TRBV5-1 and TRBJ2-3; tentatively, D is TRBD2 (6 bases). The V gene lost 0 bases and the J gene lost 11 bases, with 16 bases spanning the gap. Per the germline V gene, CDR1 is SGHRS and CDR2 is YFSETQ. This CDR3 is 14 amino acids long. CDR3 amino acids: CASSLGTNYNEQYF. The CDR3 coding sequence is TGCGCCAGCAGCTTGGGGACTAACTACAATGAGCAGTATTTT. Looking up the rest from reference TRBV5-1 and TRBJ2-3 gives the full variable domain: KAGVTQTPRYLIKTRGQQVTLSCSPISGHRSVSWYQQTPGQGLQFLFEYFSETQRNKGNFPGRFSGRQFSNSRSEMNVSTLELGDSALYLCASSLGTNYNEQYFGPGTRLTVL.

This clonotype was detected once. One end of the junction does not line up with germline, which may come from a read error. The CDR3 DNA follows: TGTGCCACCAGTGGAAAAAGGACTAGCGGGAGGGCCTTC. Its translation is CATSGKRTSGRAF. The genes are TRBV24-1 and TRBJ1-2; no definite D call. The germline V gene has CDR1 KGHDR and CDR2 SFDVKD. CDR3 length equals 13 residues.

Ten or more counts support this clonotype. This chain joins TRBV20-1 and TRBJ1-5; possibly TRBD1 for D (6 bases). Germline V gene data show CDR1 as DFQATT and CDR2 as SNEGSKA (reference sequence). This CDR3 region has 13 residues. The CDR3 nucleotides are TGCAGCCTTCGGACAGCCGGAGGGGGGCCCCAGCATTTT. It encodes CSLRTAGGGPQHF.

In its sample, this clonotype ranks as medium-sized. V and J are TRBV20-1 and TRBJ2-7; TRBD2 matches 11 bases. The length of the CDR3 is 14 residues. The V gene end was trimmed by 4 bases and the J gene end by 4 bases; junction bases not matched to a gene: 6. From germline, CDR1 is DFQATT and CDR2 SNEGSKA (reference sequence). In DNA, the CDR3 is TGCAGTGCTAAGACTAGCGGGACTACTTACGAGCAGTACTTC. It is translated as CSAKTSGTTYEQYF.

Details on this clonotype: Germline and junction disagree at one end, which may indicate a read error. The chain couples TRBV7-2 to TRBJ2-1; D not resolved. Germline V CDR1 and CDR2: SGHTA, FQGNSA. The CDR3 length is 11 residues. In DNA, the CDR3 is TGTGCCAGCAGCTTAGAGAATGAGCGGTTCTTC. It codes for CASSLENERFF.

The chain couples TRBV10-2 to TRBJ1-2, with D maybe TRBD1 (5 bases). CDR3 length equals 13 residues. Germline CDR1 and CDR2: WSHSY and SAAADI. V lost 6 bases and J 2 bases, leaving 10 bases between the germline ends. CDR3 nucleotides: TGCGCCAGCAGCGTCCAGGGAAACTATGGCTACACCTTC. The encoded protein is CASSVQGNYGYTF.

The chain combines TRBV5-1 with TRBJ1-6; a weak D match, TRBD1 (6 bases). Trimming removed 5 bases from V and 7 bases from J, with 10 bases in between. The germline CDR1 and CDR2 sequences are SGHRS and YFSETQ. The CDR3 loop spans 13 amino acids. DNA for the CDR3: TGCGCCAGCAGAGCGGACAGCAATTCACCCCTCCACTTT. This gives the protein CASRADSNSPLHF.

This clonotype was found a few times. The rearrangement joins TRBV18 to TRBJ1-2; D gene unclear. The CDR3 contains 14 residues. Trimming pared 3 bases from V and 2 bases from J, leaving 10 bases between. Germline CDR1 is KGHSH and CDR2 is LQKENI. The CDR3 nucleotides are TGTGCCAGCTCACCCATCGGGTCGAACTATGGCTACACCTTC. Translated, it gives CASSPIGSNYGYTF.

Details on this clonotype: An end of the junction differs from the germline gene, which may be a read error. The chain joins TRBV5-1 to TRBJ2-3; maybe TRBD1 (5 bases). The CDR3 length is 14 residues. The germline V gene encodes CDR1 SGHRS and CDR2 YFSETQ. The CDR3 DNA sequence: TGTGCCAGCAGCTGGCGGTCAGGGACAGATACGCAGTATTTT. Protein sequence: CASSWRSGTDTQYF.